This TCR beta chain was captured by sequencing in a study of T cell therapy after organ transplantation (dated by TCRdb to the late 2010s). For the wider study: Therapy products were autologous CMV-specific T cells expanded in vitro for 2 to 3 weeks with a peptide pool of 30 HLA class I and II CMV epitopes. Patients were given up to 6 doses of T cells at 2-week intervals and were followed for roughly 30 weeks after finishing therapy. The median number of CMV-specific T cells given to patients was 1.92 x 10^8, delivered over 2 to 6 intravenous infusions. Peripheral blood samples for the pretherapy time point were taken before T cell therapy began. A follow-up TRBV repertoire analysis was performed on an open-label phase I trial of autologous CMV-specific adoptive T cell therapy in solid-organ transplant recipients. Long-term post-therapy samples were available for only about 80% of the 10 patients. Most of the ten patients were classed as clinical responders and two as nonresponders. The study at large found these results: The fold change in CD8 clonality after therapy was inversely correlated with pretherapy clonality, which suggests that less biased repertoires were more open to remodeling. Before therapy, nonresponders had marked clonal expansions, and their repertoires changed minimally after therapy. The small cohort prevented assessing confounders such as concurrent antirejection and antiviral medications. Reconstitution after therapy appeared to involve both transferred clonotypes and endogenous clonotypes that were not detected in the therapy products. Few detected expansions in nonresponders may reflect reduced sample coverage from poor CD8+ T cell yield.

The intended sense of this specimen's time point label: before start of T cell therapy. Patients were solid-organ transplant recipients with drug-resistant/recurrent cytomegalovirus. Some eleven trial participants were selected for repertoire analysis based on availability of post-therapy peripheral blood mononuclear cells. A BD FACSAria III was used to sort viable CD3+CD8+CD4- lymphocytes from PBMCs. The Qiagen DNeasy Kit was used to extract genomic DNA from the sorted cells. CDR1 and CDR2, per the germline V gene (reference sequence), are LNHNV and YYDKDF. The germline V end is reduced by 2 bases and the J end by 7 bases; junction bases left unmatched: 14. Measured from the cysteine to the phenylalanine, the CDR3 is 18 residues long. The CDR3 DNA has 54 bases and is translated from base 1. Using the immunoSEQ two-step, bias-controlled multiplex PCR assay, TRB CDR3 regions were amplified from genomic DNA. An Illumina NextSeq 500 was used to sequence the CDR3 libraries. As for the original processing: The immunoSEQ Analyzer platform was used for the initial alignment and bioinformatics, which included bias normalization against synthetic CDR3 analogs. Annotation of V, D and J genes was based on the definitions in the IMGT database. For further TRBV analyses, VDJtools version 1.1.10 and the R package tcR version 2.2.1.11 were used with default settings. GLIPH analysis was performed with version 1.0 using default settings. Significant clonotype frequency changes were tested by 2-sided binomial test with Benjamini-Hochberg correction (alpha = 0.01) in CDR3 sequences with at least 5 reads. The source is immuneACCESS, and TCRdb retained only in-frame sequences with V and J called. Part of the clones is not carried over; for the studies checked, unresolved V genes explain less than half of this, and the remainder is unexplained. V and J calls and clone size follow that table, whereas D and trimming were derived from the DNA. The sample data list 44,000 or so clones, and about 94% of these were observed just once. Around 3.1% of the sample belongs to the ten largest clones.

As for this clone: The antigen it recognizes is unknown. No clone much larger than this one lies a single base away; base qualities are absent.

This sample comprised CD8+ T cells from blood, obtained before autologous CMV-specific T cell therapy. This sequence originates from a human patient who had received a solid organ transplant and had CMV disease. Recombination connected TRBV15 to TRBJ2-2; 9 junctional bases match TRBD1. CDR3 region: CATSRLPRDRAGGGELFF. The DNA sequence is TGTGCCACCAGCAGACTCCCCCGGGACAGGGCCGGGGGCGGGGAGCTGTTTTTT.